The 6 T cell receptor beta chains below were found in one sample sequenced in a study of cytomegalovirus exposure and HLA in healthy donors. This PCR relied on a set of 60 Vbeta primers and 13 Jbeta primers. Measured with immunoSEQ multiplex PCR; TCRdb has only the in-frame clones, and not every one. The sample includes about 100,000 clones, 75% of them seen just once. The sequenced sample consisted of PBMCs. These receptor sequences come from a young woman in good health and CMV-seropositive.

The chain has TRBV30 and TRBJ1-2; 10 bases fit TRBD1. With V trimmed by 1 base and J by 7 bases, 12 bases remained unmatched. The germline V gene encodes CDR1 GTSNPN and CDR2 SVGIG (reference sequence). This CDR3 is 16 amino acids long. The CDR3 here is CAWSGKGGQGEGGYTF. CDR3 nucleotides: TGTGCCTGGAGTGGAAAAGGAGGACAGGGGGAGGGTGGCTACACCTTC.

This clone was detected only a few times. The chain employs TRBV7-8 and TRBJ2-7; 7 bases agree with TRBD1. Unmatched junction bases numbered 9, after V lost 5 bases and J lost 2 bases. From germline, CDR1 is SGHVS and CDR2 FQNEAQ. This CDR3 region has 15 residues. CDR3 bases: TGTGCCAGCAGCACCCGGACAGGTGCTGCCTACGAGCAGTACTTC. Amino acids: CASSTRTGAAYEQYF.

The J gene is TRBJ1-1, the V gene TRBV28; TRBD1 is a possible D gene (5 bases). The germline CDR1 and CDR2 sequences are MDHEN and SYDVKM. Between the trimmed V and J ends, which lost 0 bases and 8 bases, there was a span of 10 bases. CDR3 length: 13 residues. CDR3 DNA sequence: TGTGCCAGCAGTTTATGGGGGGAGGGGGAAGCTTTCTTT. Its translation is CASSLWGEGEAFF.

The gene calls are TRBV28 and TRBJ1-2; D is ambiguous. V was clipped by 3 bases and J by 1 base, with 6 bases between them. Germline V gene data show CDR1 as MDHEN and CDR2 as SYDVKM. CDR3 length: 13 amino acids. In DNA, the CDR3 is TGTGCCAGCAGTTTCCGGGGTAACTATGGCTACACCTTC. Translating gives CASSFRGNYGYTF.

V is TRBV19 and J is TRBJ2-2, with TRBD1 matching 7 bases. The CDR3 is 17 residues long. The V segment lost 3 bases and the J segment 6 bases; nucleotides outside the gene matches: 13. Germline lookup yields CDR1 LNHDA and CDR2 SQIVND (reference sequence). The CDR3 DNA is TGTGCCAGTAGTATTAATCCGACAGGGAGATTTTCCGGGGAGCTGTTTTTT. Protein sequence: CASSINPTGRFSGELFF.

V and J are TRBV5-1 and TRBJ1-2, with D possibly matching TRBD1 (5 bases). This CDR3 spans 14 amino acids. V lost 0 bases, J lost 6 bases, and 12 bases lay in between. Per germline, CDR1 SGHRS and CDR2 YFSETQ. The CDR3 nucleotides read TGCGCCAGCAGCTTGGAGGGCAGGGAGGATGGCTACACCTTC. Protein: CASSLEGREDGYTF. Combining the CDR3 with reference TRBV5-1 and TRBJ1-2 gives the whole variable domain KAGVTQTPRYLIKTRGQQVTLSCSPISGHRSVSWYQQTPGQGLQFLFEYFSETQRNKGNFPGRFSGRQFSNSRSEMNVSTLELGDSALYLCASSLEGREDGYTFGSGTRLTVV.